This T cell receptor beta chain was captured in a study of blood T cells in healthy people across ages. All donors came from Russia, were Caucasian and healthy, and spanned ages about 6 to 100. Primed by a sample-barcoded 5' primer and a J-beta primer mix, a second PCR proceeded for 7 to 11 cycles. TCRdb used MiXCR to reprocess the 5' RACE reads, holding one entry per CDR3 protein. Of 1.5 million to 2 million distinct CDR3 sequences in the sample, approximately 30% were seen once. The CDR3 covers 14 residues. V shed 2 bases and J shed 4 bases, with 14 bases lying between them. In germline, CDR1 is SQVTM, CDR2 ANQGSEA.

The sequencing input was blood. This chain links TRBV29-1 with TRBJ2-5, with D possibly being TRBD1 or TRBD2 (7 bases each). The clonotype comes from a young woman in good health. The chain's CDR3 is CSVEPGGGAETQYF. The CDR3 bases are TGCAGCGTTGAACCAGGGGGGGGTGCAGAGACCCAGTACTTC.